This TCR beta chain is from a study of cytomegalovirus exposure and HLA in healthy donors. Findings and limits, study-wide: A few chains linked to CMV were shown in vitro to be specific for CMV antigens. The study designated about 160 TCR beta chains cytomegalovirus-associated.

As concerns this clone: Its antigen is undetermined.

V was pared by 7 bases and J by 5 bases, with 14 bases between. The CDR3 is 14 amino acids. Germline lookup yields CDR1 SNHLY and CDR2 FYNNEI. Only in-frame clones appear in the TCRdb table, and some are missing; sequencing was by immunoSEQ multiplex PCR. Here the sample spans tens of thousands of clones, just over 90% being singletons. The gene calls are TRBV2 and TRBJ2-2; the D gene is possibly TRBD2 (5 bases). This clonotype was obtained from a man in his thirties or forties in good health and CMV-seronegative. Sequences were obtained from PBMCs. CDR3 sequence reads: CASTFLGGTGELFF. CDR3 nucleotides: TGTGCCAGCACCTTTCTAGGCGGGACCGGGGAGCTGTTTTTT.